These T cell receptor beta chains were read from a single sample in a study of T and B cells in COVID-19 patients. MiXCR, run by TCRdb on the multiplex PCR reads, gives a single entry per CDR3 protein. The sample includes approximately 6,000 distinct CDR3 sequences, about a quarter of them seen just once. Material for sequencing was blood. These receptors all stem from a human donor with active COVID-19. Each CDR3 is given without its conserved first and last residue. The order of the fields is CDR3 protein, V gene.

CDR3aa: ASSESKSSGNTIY; v_gene: TRBV10-2
CDR3aa: ASSSPGTMNTEAF; v_gene: TRBV6-5
CDR3aa: ASSRGQGRSPLH; v_gene: TRBV18
CDR3aa: ASSIRTSGANVLT; v_gene: TRBV19
CDR3aa: ASTPAPANYGYT; v_gene: TRBV5-6
CDR3aa: ASSYSSRGALATEAF; v_gene: TRBV6-5
CDR3aa: ASSLSSGETQY; v_gene: TRBV7-2
CDR3aa: ASSRGQGPYEQY; v_gene: TRBV5-6
CDR3aa: ASTGRLAYEQY; v_gene: TRBV11-2
CDR3aa: ASSYAESSYNSPLH; v_gene: TRBV6-5
CDR3aa: AWRQQGAGTEAF; v_gene: TRBV30
CDR3aa: ASSFPTGASSPLH; v_gene: TRBV5-5
CDR3aa: ATSRAQRGFTDTQY; v_gene: TRBV15
CDR3aa: SARGERNIQY; v_gene: TRBV29-1
CDR3aa: ASSLGTGAPTQPQH; v_gene: TRBV5-5